These T cell receptor beta chains were read from a single sample in a study of blood T cell repertoires in COVID-19. Measured with immunoSEQ multiplex PCR; TCRdb has only the in-frame clones, and not every one. The data show approximately 350,000 clones, more than 70% seen once. The sequencing sample was made of peripheral blood. All receptors come from a woman aged 70-85 years with COVID-19, enrolled during active disease. The CDR3 runs from the conserved cysteine through the conserved F or W. D genes are given only for firm matches. The size field is filled for only some rows; it gives once, few, many or a size class.

v_gene	d_gene	j_gene	len	abundance	CDR3nt	CDR3aa
TRBV7-2	TRBD1	TRBJ1-2	18	.	TGTGCCAGCACCTTAATTCCGGGACAGGAGGCTTCTAACTATGGCTACACCTTC	CASTLIPGQEASNYGYTF
TRBV19	TRBD1	TRBJ1-2	15	.	TGTGCCAGCCAGTCCTCCGGCCGGGGGACAGGTCGGTACACCTTC	CASQSSGRGTGRYTF
TRBV3-1/TRBV3-2	TRBD1	TRBJ2-2	16	.	TGTGCCAGCAGCCGCACCGGGACAGGGGGTGCTGGGGAGCTGTTTTTT	CASSRTGTGGAGELFF
TRBV3-1/TRBV3-2	.	TRBJ2-5	13	.	TGTGCCAGCAGACAGGGAGCCCAAGAGACCCAGTACTTC	CASRQGAQETQYF
TRBV7-2	TRBD2	TRBJ2-3	15	.	TGTGCCAGCAGCTTACTAGCGGGGGGGTCAGATACGCAGTATTTT	CASSLLAGGSDTQYF
TRBV10-3	TRBD2	TRBJ2-3	14	.	TGTGCCATCATGCGGAGCGGGGTCGCAGATACGCAGTATTTT	CAIMRSGVADTQYF
TRBV5-1	TRBD2	TRBJ2-3	16	.	TGCGCCAGCAGCTTAGGGACTAGCGGGGGGACAGATACGCAGTATTTT	CASSLGTSGGTDTQYF
TRBV27	TRBD1	TRBJ1-2	15	.	TGTGCCAGCAGCCTCACTCAGGGGGCGCCGGGTGGCTACACCTTC	CASSLTQGAPGGYTF
TRBV10-3	TRBD1	TRBJ2-7	13	.	TGTGCCATCAATCCGGGACAGGGGGACGAGCAGTACTTC	CAINPGQGDEQYF
TRBV24-1	.	TRBJ1-1	12	.	TGTGCCACCCGAGGTGGGTCCAATGAAGCTTTCTTT	CATRGGSNEAFF
TRBV5-1	TRBD1	TRBJ2-5	15	.	TGCGCCAGCAGTCAGGACAGGGGGGACCAAGAGACCCAGTACTTC	CASSQDRGDQETQYF
TRBV7-3	.	TRBJ1-2	14	.	TGTGCCAGCAGCTTACACGACAACCGGCGTGGCTACACCTTC	CASSLHDNRRGYTF
TRBV25-1	TRBD2	TRBJ2-3	15	.	TGTGCCAGCAGTTCTGTGAGGGGAGGGACAGATACGCAGTATTTT	CASSSVRGGTDTQYF
TRBV9	TRBD2	TRBJ2-5	17	.	TGTGCCAGCAGCGTGGCCGCCGGGACTAGAGGACAAGAGACCCAGTACTTC	CASSVAAGTRGQETQYF
TRBV5-1	.	TRBJ2-7	16	.	TGCGCCAGCAGCGCCCGTGGTCAGATAAGCTCCTACGAGCAGTACTTC	CASSARGQISSYEQYF
TRBV9	TRBD1	TRBJ1-2	17	few	TGTGCCAGCAGCGCCCCGCAGGGGGCCAATCCTAACTATGGCTACACCTTC	CASSAPQGANPNYGYTF
TRBV28	TRBD1	TRBJ1-2	15	.	TGTGCCAGCAGTTCCTCGACAGGGGGCAACTATGGCTACACCTTC	CASSSSTGGNYGYTF
TRBV28	.	TRBJ2-6	15	.	TGTGCCAGCAGTAACTCCCGCTCTGGGGCCAACGTCCTGACTTTC	CASSNSRSGANVLTF
TRBV3-1/TRBV3-2	.	TRBJ2-2	14	.	TGTGCCAGCAGCCCCGGGGGATCCACCGGGGAGCTGTTTTTT	CASSPGGSTGELFF
TRBV2	.	TRBJ1-6	14	.	TGTGCCAAAGGCGGCCCGGGGAGAGATTCACCCCTCCACTTT	CAKGGPGRDSPLHF
TRBV6-5	.	TRBJ1-1	13	.	TGTGCCAGCAGTTTCTGGCCGAACACTGAAGCTTTCTTT	CASSFWPNTEAFF
TRBV30	.	TRBJ1-5	14	.	TGTGCCTGGAGTGTAGGACAGTCCAATCAGCCCCAGCATTTT	CAWSVGQSNQPQHF
TRBV6-5	TRBD1	TRBJ1-4	15	once	TGTGCCAGCAAGAAAACAGGGGGGTTACTTGAAAAACTGTTTTTT	CASKKTGGLLEKLFF
TRBV24-1	TRBD1	TRBJ1-2	17	few	TGTGCCACCAGTGCTCCTCTCCGGGACAGCTCTAACTATGGCTACACCTTC	CATSAPLRDSSNYGYTF